These 27 T cell receptor beta chains were all obtained from the same sample, sequenced in a study of cytomegalovirus exposure and HLA in healthy donors. TCRdb's table, derived via immunoSEQ multiplex PCR, lists solely in-frame clones and lacks some. The repertoire holds about 200,000 clones, with around 88% as singletons. Source material: PBMCs. These TCRs come from a woman under 30 in good health and CMV-seronegative.

This chain connects TRBV4-2 to TRBJ2-5; 11 positions agree with TRBD1. Per the germline V gene, CDR1 is LGHNA and CDR2 is YNFKEQ. This CDR3 has 15 residues. Trimming removed 3 bases from V and 5 bases from J; junction bases left unmatched: 5. CDR3 nucleotide sequence: TGTGCCAGCAGCCAGGCTCGGGACAGGGGGGAGACCCAGTACTTC. It yields the protein CASSQARDRGETQYF.

The chain couples TRBV19 to TRBJ1-5; D may be TRBD1 (6 bases). CDR1 is LNHDA, CDR2 SQIVND, per germline (reference sequence). This CDR3 is built from 15 residues. The V and J ends lost 5 bases and 1 base respectively, with 12 bases between them. The CDR3 coding sequence is TGTGCCAGTAGTTTAGCGGACAGAAGCAATCAGCCCCAGCATTTT. Protein product: CASSLADRSNQPQHF.

V and J are TRBV5-1 and TRBJ1-2; tentatively, D is TRBD1 (5 bases). The CDR3 totals 14 residues. V was trimmed by 3 bases and J by 0 bases, leaving 9 bases between them. CDR1 and CDR2 from the germline V gene are SGHRS and YFSETQ. CDR3 residues: CASSSTTANYGYTF. For the CDR3, the DNA is TGCGCCAGCAGCTCTACGACAGCTAACTATGGCTACACCTTC.

This chain links TRBV5-1 with TRBJ2-1; TRBD1 might be the D (5 bases). The CDR3 runs 19 residues. Trimming stripped 1 base from V and 2 bases from J, with 22 bases between. Germline V gene sequence: CDR1 SGHRS, CDR2 YFSETQ. CDR3 amino acids: CASSLIPLTGQETYNEQFF. The DNA for the CDR3 is TGCGCCAGCAGCTTGATCCCGCTGACCGGACAAGAAACCTACAATGAGCAGTTCTTC.

V gene TRBV5-1 combines with J gene TRBJ2-5, with 7 nucleotides matching TRBD1. The ends lost 2 bases at V and 5 bases at J; junction bases unmatched: 9. The CDR3 is made up of 15 amino acids. The germline V gene encodes CDR1 SGHRS and CDR2 YFSETQ. CDR3 DNA: TGCGCCAGCAGCTTCTTACAGGGGACGGAGGAGACCCAGTACTTC. Translated, it gives CASSFLQGTEETQYF.

The rearrangement links TRBV5-1 to TRBJ1-3, with 7 bases fitting TRBD1. The CDR3 is 16 amino acids. V was clipped by 1 base and J by 4 bases; unmatched bases: 8. Germline CDR1 and CDR2: SGHRS and YFSETQ. The CDR3 here is CASSLFSTGAGNTIYF. As DNA, the CDR3 is TGCGCCAGCAGCTTGTTTTCCACAGGGGCAGGAAACACCATATATTTT.

V and J are TRBV7-9 and TRBJ2-1; 7 bases are a match to TRBD1. The germline gives CDR1 SEHNR, CDR2 FQNEAQ (reference sequence). V lost 1 base and J lost 2; bases outside the gene matches: 8. The CDR3 length is 17 residues. The DNA for the CDR3 is TGTGCCAGCAGCTTAGAGATAGGGGGCCGAACCTACAATGAGCAGTTCTTC. This gives the protein CASSLEIGGRTYNEQFF.

The chain uses TRBV5-4 and TRBJ2-2, with a possible D match to TRBD2 (5 bases). The CDR3 extends over 12 amino acids. From germline, CDR1 is SGHNT and CDR2 YYREEE (reference sequence). Trimming removed 5 bases at V and 5 bases at J, with 7 bases between. For the CDR3, the DNA is TGTGCCAGCAGTCGGGGTACCGGGGAGCTGTTTTTT. This gives the protein CASSRGTGELFF.

J is TRBJ2-7 and V is TRBV19, with 7 bases aligning to TRBD2. With V trimmed by 7 bases and J by 2 bases, 8 bases remained unmatched. This CDR3 spans 14 amino acids. CDR1 and CDR2 (germline): LNHDA, SQIVND (reference sequence). This CDR3 is CASKRGGGAYEQYF. In DNA, the CDR3 is TGTGCCAGTAAGCGGGGAGGTGGGGCCTACGAGCAGTACTTC.

A few counts support this clone. This chain links TRBV5-1 with TRBJ1-2, with D possibly being TRBD1 (6 bases). Trimming removed 4 bases from V and 5 bases from J, with 15 bases in between. Germline CDR1 SGHRS, CDR2 YFSETQ. The CDR3 covers 14 residues. The CDR3 bases are TGCGCCAGCAGCCCAACTCCGGGACAATATGGCTACACCTTC. Protein sequence: CASSPTPGQYGYTF.

This clone has ten or more counts. The rearrangement joins TRBV7-9 to TRBJ1-2; TRBD1 agrees at 7 bases. V shed 6 bases and J 9 bases; nucleotides not matched to a gene: 4. The CDR3 length is 11 residues. Germline lookup yields CDR1 SEHNR and CDR2 FQNEAQ (reference sequence). The DNA of the CDR3 is TGTGCCAGCAGGGAGACAGGGAGCTACACCTTC. This translates into CASRETGSYTF.

The J gene is TRBJ1-1, the V gene TRBV7-9, with 10 bases aligning to TRBD1. Germline values: CDR1 SEHNR, CDR2 FQNEAQ (reference sequence). The V segment lost 2 bases and the J segment 11 bases; nucleotides outside the gene matches: 8. This CDR3 has 14 residues. The CDR3 loop is CASSLLLDRGYAFF. The CDR3 nucleotides are TGTGCCAGCAGCTTATTATTGGACAGGGGGTACGCTTTCTTT.

This clone was counted only a few times. This sequence joins TRBV6-5 and TRBJ1-2; D ambiguous. This CDR3 spans 13 amino acids. Trimming took 2 bases from V and 3 from J, leaving 7 bases between them. CDR1 is MNHEY, CDR2 SVGAGI, per germline. CDR3 loop: CASSYPGYYGYTF. Here the CDR3 DNA reads TGTGCCAGCAGTTACCCGGGGTACTATGGCTACACCTTC.

This chain joins TRBV6-4 and TRBJ2-7; 7 bases map to TRBD1. V lost 6 bases to trimming and J lost 0 bases; unmatched junction nucleotides: 5. In germline, CDR1 is MRHNA, CDR2 SNTAGT. The length of the CDR3 is 14 residues. For the CDR3, the DNA is TGTGCCAGCAGGGCCGGGACAGACTCCTACGAGCAGTACTTC. This sequence encodes CASRAGTDSYEQYF.

This chain joins TRBV5-4 and TRBJ2-3, with a possible D match to TRBD2 (6 bases). The CDR3 runs to 15 residues. The ends were cut back, 6 bases at V and 0 bases at J, with 14 bases in the middle. The germline CDR1 and CDR2 sequences are SGHNT and YYREEE (reference sequence). CDR3 nucleotide sequence: TGTGCCAGCAAGCTACCACTAGCCAGCACAGATACGCAGTATTTT. Its translation is CASKLPLASTDTQYF.

This chain connects TRBV19 to TRBJ1-5; 10 bases map to TRBD1. This CDR3 region has 17 residues. CDR1 is LNHDA and CDR2 is SQIVND in the germline V gene (reference sequence). Trimming took 1 base from V and 7 from J; bases not matched to a gene: 10. The CDR3 DNA sequence: TGTGCCAGTAGTATAGGTAGGGGACAGGGGACCTTACAGCCCCAGCATTTT. Translated, it gives CASSIGRGQGTLQPQHF.

The J gene is TRBJ1-6, the V gene TRBV19, with D perhaps TRBD1 (5 bases). Germline V gene lookup returns CDR1 LNHDA and CDR2 SQIVND (reference sequence). The CDR3 runs 14 residues. V gave up 5 bases and J gave up 6 bases, with 11 bases separating them. The CDR3 nucleotides are TGTGCCAGTAGTCCAACGGGGGGTAATTCACCCCTCCACTTT. As protein: CASSPTGGNSPLHF.

This clone was recorded a few times. J is TRBJ2-5 and V is TRBV12-5; 10 nucleotides line up with TRBD2. With 7 bases clipped from V and 5 bases from J, the junction kept 7 bases outside the gene matches. Germline V gene data show CDR1 as LGHNT and CDR2 as FRNRAP. The CDR3 length is 14 residues. The CDR3 DNA reads TGTGCTAGTGTCCTAGCGGGAGTTGGGGAGACCCAGTACTTC. Protein sequence: CASVLAGVGETQYF.

The chain recombines TRBV9 with TRBJ2-1; D is perhaps TRBD2 (6 bases). Germline CDR1 reads SGDLS; CDR2 reads YYNGEE. V gave up 2 bases and J gave up 1 base, with 13 bases separating them. The CDR3 totals 16 residues. The CDR3 bases are TGTGCCAGCAGCGTCCCCGGGAGCGGTTCCTACAATGAGCAGTTCTTC. It translates to CASSVPGSGSYNEQFF.

The CDR3 bases are TGTGCCAGCGGCTGGGCAGGCTATGGCTACACCTTC. Translation gives CASGWAGYGYTF. V usage is TRBV27 and J usage is TRBJ1-2; D is undetermined. CDR1 and CDR2 from the germline V gene are MNHEY and SMNVEV (reference sequence). The CDR3 is made up of 12 amino acids. Between the trimmed V and J ends, which lost 8 bases and 4 bases, there was a span of 11 bases.

This clone was seen just once. The chain couples TRBV11-2 to TRBJ1-1; 7 bases map to TRBD1. The germline V gene encodes CDR1 SGHAT and CDR2 FQNNGV. The junction had 8 bases not matched to a gene; V was cut back by 3 bases and J by 4 bases. This CDR3 has 15 residues. CDR3 protein: CASSLSGTVITEAFF. The CDR3 DNA follows: TGTGCCAGCAGCTTGTCCGGGACAGTGATCACTGAAGCTTTCTTT. The variable domain in full, with the rest retrieved from reference TRBV11-2 and TRBJ1-1, is EAGVAQSPRYKIIEKRQSVAFWCNPISGHATLYWYQQILGQGPKLLIQFQNNGVVDDSQLPKDRFSAERLKGVDSTLKIQPAKLEDSAVYLCASSLSGTVITEAFFGQGTRLTVV.

The V gene is TRBV28, the J gene TRBJ2-3, with D possibly TRBD2 on 5 matching bases. With 5 bases removed from V and 8 bases from J, the gap between germline ends came to 14 bases. CDR3 length: 13 residues. Germline V gene data show CDR1 as MDHEN and CDR2 as SYDVKM. CDR3 sequence (DNA): TGTGCCAGCAGTCCTACCGTGGCGGGTACGCAGTATTTT. As protein: CASSPTVAGTQYF.

The chain recombines TRBV30 with TRBJ1-1; D gene unclear. Germline CDR1 is GTSNPN and CDR2 is SVGIG (reference sequence). The V and J ends lost 8 bases and 5 bases respectively, with 12 bases between them. The CDR3 length is 11 residues. In nucleotides, the CDR3 is TGTGCCGCCTCGAGGCGGACTGAAGCTTTCTTT. Protein: CAASRRTEAFF.

V is TRBV27 and J is TRBJ1-1; a possible D gene is TRBD1 (5 bases). Trimming stripped 0 bases from V and 5 bases from J, with 10 bases between. The CDR3 consists of 14 residues. CDR1 MNHEY and CDR2 SMNVEV come from the germline V gene (reference sequence). The CDR3: CASSLSGGKTEAFF. The CDR3 region has the DNA TGTGCCAGCAGTTTATCCGGGGGGAAAACTGAAGCTTTCTTT.

The chain links TRBV5-1 to TRBJ1-6; 8 nucleotides align to TRBD1. Germline CDR1 reads SGHRS; CDR2 reads YFSETQ. This CDR3 is 16 amino acids long. Unmatched junction bases numbered 8, after V lost 2 bases and J lost 7 bases. In DNA form, the CDR3 reads TGCGCCAGCAGCTTTTACCGGGACAGGAGAAATTCACCCCTCCACTTT. Translated: CASSFYRDRRNSPLHF.

V is TRBV7-9 and J is TRBJ2-1; a weak D match, TRBD2 (5 bases). Germline values: CDR1 SEHNR, CDR2 FQNEAQ (reference sequence). The CDR3 length is 14 residues. Trimming shortened V by 4 bases and J by 0 bases, and 7 bases separated the two germline ends. The CDR3 spells CASSSRASYNEQFF. The CDR3 DNA reads TGTGCCAGCAGCTCGCGGGCCTCCTACAATGAGCAGTTCTTC.

The chain joins TRBV7-8 to TRBJ1-5, with D possibly matching TRBD1 (6 bases). Deletions cut 3 bases from V and 6 bases from J, with 12 bases between. Germline CDR1 reads SGHVS; CDR2 reads FQNEAQ. The CDR3 contains 14 residues. CDR3 protein: CASSFGDNSQPQHF. DNA of the CDR3: TGTGCCAGCAGCTTCGGGGACAACAGTCAGCCCCAGCATTTT.